The subject of this entry is one T cell receptor beta chain. Its antigen is currently unknown. This sample stems from a study of vaccination and CD4 T cells after COVID-19. Treatment of the sample: approximately nine-day PBMC culture with coronavirus spike peptide pools or control peptides (ViraFEST assay). TCRs were sequenced by ViraFEST after antigen-specific T cells had been expanded with peptide pools. After being plated at two million per well, PBMCs were cultured with 9.5 to 10 IU/ml IL-2 and approximately 9.2 ug/ml peptide pools. Germline CDR1 SNHLY, CDR2 FYNNEI. V was clipped by 7 bases and J by 0 bases, with 10 bases between them. There are 14 residues in the CDR3. An Oncomine TCR Beta short-read assay was used to sequence the DNA from cultured CD4+ T cells. Investigators isolated genomic DNA from cultured CD4+ T cells. Each CDR3 protein gets one entry after TCRdb re-called the PCR reads with MiXCR. The sample has 19,000 or so distinct CDR3 sequences; 40% are singletons.

This sequence was found in a human donor who had recovered from COVID-19. This chain connects TRBV2 to TRBJ1-3; no firm D call. Sample: CD4+ T cells from blood, cultured in vitro. CDR3 residues: CASNREDSGNTIYF. The DNA for the CDR3 is TGTGCCAGCAATCGGGAAGACTCTGGAAACACCATATATTTT.